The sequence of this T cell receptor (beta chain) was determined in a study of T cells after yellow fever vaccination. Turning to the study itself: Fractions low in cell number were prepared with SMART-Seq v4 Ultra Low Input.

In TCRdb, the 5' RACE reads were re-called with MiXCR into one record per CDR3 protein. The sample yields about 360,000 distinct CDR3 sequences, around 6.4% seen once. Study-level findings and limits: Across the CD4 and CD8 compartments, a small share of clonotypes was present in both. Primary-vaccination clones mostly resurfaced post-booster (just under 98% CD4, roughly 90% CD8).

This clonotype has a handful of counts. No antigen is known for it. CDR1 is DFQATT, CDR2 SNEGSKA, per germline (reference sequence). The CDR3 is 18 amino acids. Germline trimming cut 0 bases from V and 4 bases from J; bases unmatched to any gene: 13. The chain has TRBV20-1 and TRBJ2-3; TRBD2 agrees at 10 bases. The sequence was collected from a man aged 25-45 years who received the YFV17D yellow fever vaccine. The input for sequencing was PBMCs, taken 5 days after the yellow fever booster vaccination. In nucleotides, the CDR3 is TGCAGTGCTAGAGATCGTACTAGCGGGATTGGGAGGTCAGATACGCAGTATTTT. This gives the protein CSARDRTSGIGRSDTQYF.